The 21 T cell receptor beta chains below come from one sample, sequenced in a study of prognosis after radiotherapy for stage I lung cancer (dated by TCRdb to the early 2020s). The reads were generated on an Illumina HiSeq 3000. The TCR beta CDR3 region was amplified from genomic DNA by two rounds of multiplex PCR. In the first PCR round, primers specific to each TRBV and TRBJ gene were used, and the primer sequences were filed in Chinese patent CN105087789A. TCRdb redid the processing of the public reads, applying fastp at Q25 and MiXCR, and retained in-frame beta chains. A single entry per CDR3 protein holds the most common genes and DNA from its merged rows. The table for this sample lists about 22,000 distinct CDR3 sequences; roughly 40% of them were counted only once. Around 60% of the sample is held by the ten biggest clonotypes. The input for sequencing was PBMCs, taken before or after stereotactic body radiation therapy (not recorded which). Source of these receptors: a donor at least 50 years old with non-small cell lung cancer.

This clonotype was seen many times. The chain is built from TRBV11-1 and TRBJ2-5, with 8 positions matching TRBD2. The CDR3 totals 16 residues. Germline V gene lookup returns CDR1 SGHAT and CDR2 FQDESV (reference sequence). V was clipped by 1 base and J by 2 bases; unmatched bases: 6. This CDR3 reads CASSLGGASGQETQYF. CDR3 in DNA: TGTGCCAGCAGCTTAGGGGGGGCTAGCGGGCAAGAGACCCAGTACTTC. Drawing the rest from reference TRBV11-1 and TRBJ2-5, the complete variable domain is EAEVAQSPRYKITEKSQAVAFWCDPISGHATLYWYRQILGQGPELLVQFQDESVVDDSQLPKDRFSAERLKGVDSTLKIQPAELGDSAMYLCASSLGGASGQETQYFGPGTRLLVL.

The chain joins TRBV6-4 to TRBJ2-2, with no clear D. The CDR3 sequence is 15 residues long. Germline lookup yields CDR1 MRHNA and CDR2 SNTAGT. V was pared by 0 bases and J by 4 bases, with 9 bases between. CDR3 DNA: TGTGCCAGCAGTGACTCACCAGTGTCCACCGGGGAGCTGTTTTTT. This codes for CASSDSPVSTGELFF.

The chain recombines TRBV19 with TRBJ1-2, with no clear D. V lost 1 base and J lost 5, with 17 bases in between. Germline loops: CDR1 LNHDA, CDR2 SQIVND (reference sequence). This CDR3 region has 16 residues. CDR3 bases: TGTGCCAGTAGTATAGCACAAAGACCGTCATCTTATGGCTACACCTTC. Amino acids: CASSIAQRPSSYGYTF.

This clonotype was observed once. Germline and junction disagree at one end, which may indicate a read error. The rearrangement uses TRBV20-1 and TRBJ2-7, with 9 nucleotides matching TRBD2. Germline CDR1 and CDR2: DFQATT and SNEGSKA (reference sequence). The CDR3 has 14 amino acids. CDR3 sequence: CSARLAATTYEQYF. The CDR3 DNA reads TGCAGCGCTAGACTAGCGGCAACAACCTACGAGCAGTACTTC.

This clonotype was counted many times. The chain links TRBV11-3 to TRBJ2-3; TRBD2 is a possible D gene (6 bases). The V gene's germline CDR1 is SGHNT and CDR2 YENEEA. Trimming removed 1 base at V and 2 bases at J, with 7 bases between. The CDR3 sequence is 14 residues long. CDR3 region: CASSLGGLTDTQYF. For the CDR3, the DNA is TGTGCCAGCAGCTTAGGGGGACTCACAGATACGCAGTATTTT.

Regarding this clonotype: A far larger clone lies a single base away; this is likely a read error. V and J are TRBV7-9 and TRBJ2-5, with 8 bases fitting TRBD1. The germline V gene encodes CDR1 SEHNR and CDR2 FQNEAQ (reference sequence). The CDR3 is 14 amino acids. The J segment lost 11 bases and the V segment lost 5 bases, leaving 13 bases of the junction unmatched. CDR3 region: CASSPGQGENEQYF. The CDR3 coding sequence is TGTGCCAGCAGCCCCGGACAGGGCGAGAATGAGCAGTACTTC.

J is TRBJ2-1 and V is TRBV5-1; D possibly corresponds to TRBD2 (6 bases). From germline, CDR1 is SGHRS and CDR2 YFSETQ. Trimming left V 0 bases short and J 1 base short, with 11 bases between. This CDR3 spans 16 amino acids. In DNA form, the CDR3 reads TGCGCCAGCAGCTTGGGACTAGACTCTTCCTACAATGAGCAGTTCTTC. It specifies CASSLGLDSSYNEQFF.

Only one count was recorded for this clonotype. The chain joins TRBV28 to TRBJ2-2, with 9 bases that match TRBD2. V lost 3 bases and J lost 4; bases outside the gene matches: 15. The CDR3 runs 19 residues. The germline gives CDR1 MDHEN, CDR2 SYDVKM. Here the CDR3 DNA reads TGTGCCAGCAGTTTCCGAACTAGCGGGTATACCTGTTGCACCGGGGAGCTGTTTTTT. Translating gives CASSFRTSGYTCCTGELFF.

By share, this clonotype ranks as medium-sized. At one end the junction does not follow the germline gene, possibly because of a read error. The chain couples TRBV4-1 to TRBJ2-2; tentatively, D is TRBD2 (6 bases). The length of the CDR3 is 17 residues. Germline-derived CDR1 and CDR2 are MGHRA and YSYEKL. The CDR3 sequence: CASSQDGSGRGNGELFF. CDR3 sequence (DNA): TGTGCCAGCAGCCAAGATGGATCCGGGAGAGGTAACGGGGAGCTGTTTTTT.

Relative to its sample, this clonotype is medium-sized. The chain employs TRBV11-2 and TRBJ2-1; 12 bases map to TRBD2. The V gene's germline CDR1 is SGHAT and CDR2 FQNNGV. The CDR3 covers 18 residues. J gave up 8 bases and V 1 base, and 12 bases lay outside the gene matches. CDR3 coding DNA: TGTGCCAGCAGCTTAGGGGGTTCTCCTAGCGGGAGGGTCCATGAGCAGTTCTTC. It codes for CASSLGGSPSGRVHEQFF.

About this clonotype: This sequence is one base from a far larger clone and is likely a read error. The genes are TRBV7-3 and TRBJ2-7, with 8 bases aligning to TRBD2. Germline V gene data show CDR1 as SGHTA and CDR2 as FQGTGA. Trimming took 2 bases from V and 7 from J; bases not matched to a gene: 13. CDR3 length: 16 amino acids. The CDR3 region is CASSLVGSGNPNEQYF. CDR3 in DNA: TGTGCCAGCAGCTTAGTCGGTAGCGGGAACCCCAATGAGCAGTACTTC.

The table lists this clonotype with many counts. CDR3: CASSLSGGRGYTF. The CDR3 DNA reads TGTGCCAGCAGCTTATCCGGGGGCCGGGGCTACACCTTC. V and J are TRBV7-8 and TRBJ1-2; the D gene is possibly TRBD1 (6 bases). The CDR3 is 13 amino acids. Trimming stripped 2 bases from V and 8 bases from J, with 12 bases between. Looked up from germline, CDR1 is SGHVS and CDR2 is FQNEAQ.

Concerning this clonotype itself: Only one base separates this from a far larger clonotype, so it likely reflects a read error. No DNA is shown, since the ends of the CDR3 on it are uncertain; the CDR3 is the one TCRdb lists. This chain joins TRBV7-3 and TRBJ2-4; TRBD2, the table's D call, lacks a check against the DNA. The CDR3 is 16 amino acids long, termini counted. Germline values: CDR1 SGHTA, CDR2 FQGTGA. CDR3 in amino acids: CASSLVGSGNPNEQSF.

The V gene is TRBV20-1, the J gene TRBJ2-1; D may be TRBD2 (6 bases). Germline V CDR1 and CDR2: DFQATT, SNEGSKA (reference sequence). V was cut by 6 bases and J by 3 bases, with 15 bases left in between. CDR3 length: 14 residues. The CDR3 region has the DNA TGCAGTGCGTGTGATAGCGGAGACTACAATGAGCAGTTCTTC. Its translation: CSACDSGDYNEQFF.

As regards this clonotype: One end of the junction is discordant with germline, which a read error may explain. V is TRBV19 and J is TRBJ2-7, with 8 bases identical to TRBD2. The CDR3 is made up of 14 amino acids. In germline, CDR1 is LNHDA, CDR2 SQIVND (reference sequence). In DNA form, the CDR3 reads TGTTCCAGTAGTATAGCGGGGAGCGCCTACGAGCAGTACTTC. This codes for CSSSIAGSAYEQYF.

This clonotype was seen ten or more times. V gene TRBV29-1 combines with J gene TRBJ2-7; 12 bases line up with TRBD2. J lost 1 base, V lost 5 bases, and 6 bases had no gene match. Germline CDR1 is SQVTM and CDR2 is ANQGSEA. The CDR3 totals 15 residues. Written as DNA, the CDR3 is TGCAGCGTTTTTACGACTAGCGGGGGTTCCTACGAGCAGTACTTC. Amino acids: CSVFTTSGGSYEQYF.

This clonotype was detected many times. This chain uses TRBV5-1 with TRBJ2-7; 7 bases map to TRBD1. Germline assignment: CDR1 SGHRS and CDR2 YFSETQ. V was clipped by 0 bases and J by 2 bases; unmatched bases: 2. The length of the CDR3 is 14 residues. The CDR3 loop is CASSLEGQTYEQYF. The CDR3 bases are TGCGCCAGCAGCTTGGAGGGACAGACCTACGAGCAGTACTTC.

This clonotype has a count of ten or more. V gene TRBV5-1 combines with J gene TRBJ1-1; 7 bases are a match to TRBD1. Germline CDR1 is SGHRS and CDR2 is YFSETQ. The V segment lost 4 bases and the J segment 0 bases; nucleotides outside the gene matches: 9. This CDR3 is built from 16 residues. CDR3 nucleotide sequence: TGCGCCAGCAGCGCACAGGGGTCGGGGTTGAACACTGAAGCTTTCTTT. It translates to CASSAQGSGLNTEAFF. Filled out from reference TRBV5-1 and TRBJ1-1, the complete variable domain reads KAGVTQTPRYLIKTRGQQVTLSCSPISGHRSVSWYQQTPGQGLQFLFEYFSETQRNKGNFPGRFSGRQFSNSRSEMNVSTLELGDSALYLCASSAQGSGLNTEAFFGQGTRLTVV.

In this sample, this clonotype turned up many times. This sequence joins TRBV24-1 and TRBJ2-5, with TRBD2 matching over 10 bases. The CDR3 totals 16 residues. With V trimmed by 10 bases and J by 4 bases, 14 bases remained unmatched. CDR1 and CDR2 from the germline V gene are KGHDR and SFDVKD. In DNA form, the CDR3 reads TGTGCCACTGGGTCGCTAGCGGGAGACAGGGGAGAGACCCAGTACTTC. The encoded protein is CATGSLAGDRGETQYF.

The chain recombines TRBV25-1 with TRBJ2-2; D not resolved. CDR3 length equals 14 residues. The germline V gene has CDR1 MGHDK and CDR2 SYGVNS. Trimming left V 7 bases short and J 0 bases short, with 9 bases between. CDR3 nucleotides: TGTGCCAGCATGGCACAGACGAACACCGGGGAGCTGTTTTTT. Translation: CASMAQTNTGELFF.

J is TRBJ1-1 and V is TRBV5-1, with unresolved D. V lost 2 bases and J 5 bases, leaving 16 bases between the germline ends. CDR1 and CDR2 from the germline V gene are SGHRS and YFSETQ. The CDR3 runs to 15 residues. The CDR3 sequence is CASSFWPGMGTEAFF. The CDR3 coding sequence is TGCGCCAGCAGCTTTTGGCCGGGGATGGGGACTGAAGCTTTCTTT.